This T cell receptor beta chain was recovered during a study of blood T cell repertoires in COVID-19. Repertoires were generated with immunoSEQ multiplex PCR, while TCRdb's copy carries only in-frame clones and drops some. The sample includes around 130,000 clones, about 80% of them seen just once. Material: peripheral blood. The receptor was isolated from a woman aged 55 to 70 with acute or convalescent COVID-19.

The CDR3 nucleotides read TGTGCCAGCAGTGGAACACACGTTTCCTACAATGAGCAGTTCTTC. Its translation: CASSGTHVSYNEQFF. The V call is TRBV2, the J call TRBJ2-1; D gene ambiguous. The V gene's germline CDR1 is SNHLY and CDR2 FYNNEI. CDR3 length equals 15 residues. Trimming shortened V by 4 bases and J by 1 base, and 11 bases separated the two germline ends.